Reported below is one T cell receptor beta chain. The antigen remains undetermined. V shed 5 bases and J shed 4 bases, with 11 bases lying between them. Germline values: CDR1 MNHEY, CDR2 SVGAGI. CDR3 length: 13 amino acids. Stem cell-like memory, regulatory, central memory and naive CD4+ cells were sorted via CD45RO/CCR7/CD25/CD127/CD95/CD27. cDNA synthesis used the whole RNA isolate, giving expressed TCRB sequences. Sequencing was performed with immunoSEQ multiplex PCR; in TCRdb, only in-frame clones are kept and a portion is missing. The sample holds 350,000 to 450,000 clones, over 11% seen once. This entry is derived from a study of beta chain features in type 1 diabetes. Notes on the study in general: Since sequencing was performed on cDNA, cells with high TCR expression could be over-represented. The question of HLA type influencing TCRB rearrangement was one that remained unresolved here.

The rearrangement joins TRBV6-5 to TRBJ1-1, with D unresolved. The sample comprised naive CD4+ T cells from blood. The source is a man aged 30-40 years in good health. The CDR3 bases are TGTGCCAGCAGTCGTACTACGGGCACTGAAGCTTTCTTT. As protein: CASSRTTGTEAFF.